Shown below are 30 T cell receptor beta chains from a single sample sequenced in a study of blood T cells in healthy people across ages. A second PCR of roughly 7 to 11 cycles used a sample-barcoded 5' primer and a J-beta primer mix. TCRdb ran MiXCR on the 5' RACE reads and lists one entry per CDR3 protein. Of roughly 800,000 distinct CDR3 sequences in the sample, roughly 35% were seen once. Sequencing was performed on blood. Receptors originate from a man between 18 and 29 years old in good health.

This clonotype was picked up many times. The chain has TRBV4-3 and TRBJ1-6; D unresolved. Germline V CDR1 and CDR2: LGHNA, YSLEER. The CDR3 spans 15 residues. V was shortened by 1 base and J by 6 bases, with 10 bases between the two germline ends. CDR3 nucleotides: TGCGCCAGCAGCCAAGGAACAGCGACTAATTCACCCCTCCACTTT. Amino acids: CASSQGTATNSPLHF.

This clonotype was counted between two and nine times. The chain is built from TRBV10-3 and TRBJ1-2; 10 nucleotides align to TRBD1. The V segment lost 6 bases and the J segment 2 bases; nucleotides outside the gene matches: 6. The CDR3 extends over 15 amino acids. The germline CDR1 and CDR2 sequences are ENHRY and SYGVKD. The CDR3 sequence is CAISLTGGANYGYTF. Written as DNA, the CDR3 is TGTGCCATCAGCCTGACAGGGGGCGCAAACTATGGCTACACCTTC.

This clonotype has more than one count but fewer than ten. The chain is built from TRBV14 and TRBJ2-5; D gene unclear. Germline V gene sequence: CDR1 SGHDN, CDR2 FVKESK. CDR3 length: 12 residues. V dropped 0 bases and J dropped 10 bases, with 9 bases sitting between them. CDR3: CASSQESTDQYF. CDR3 DNA: TGTGCCAGCAGCCAAGAATCAACGGACCAGTACTTC.

This clonotype turned up a few times. The V gene is TRBV29-1, the J gene TRBJ2-2, with D perhaps matching TRBD1 (5 bases). This CDR3 has 18 amino acids. The ends were cut back, 4 bases at V and 0 bases at J, with 21 bases in the middle. The germline V gene encodes CDR1 SQVTM and CDR2 ANQGSEA. The CDR3 nucleotides read TGCAGCGTTGCCCGGTTCGAGTATGTAGGGGCGAACACCGGGGAGCTGTTTTTT. This translates into CSVARFEYVGANTGELFF.

The chain is built from TRBV5-1 and TRBJ2-1, with a possible D match to TRBD2 (6 bases). The CDR3 has 15 residues. Germline V gives CDR1 SGHRS, CDR2 YFSETQ. Trimming pared 3 bases from V and 4 bases from J, leaving 14 bases between. Here the CDR3 reads CASSWNGDFYNEQFF. Here the CDR3 DNA reads TGCGCCAGCAGCTGGAACGGGGACTTTTACAATGAGCAGTTCTTC. The variable domain in full, completed from reference TRBV5-1 and TRBJ2-1, reads KAGVTQTPRYLIKTRGQQVTLSCSPISGHRSVSWYQQTPGQGLQFLFEYFSETQRNKGNFPGRFSGRQFSNSRSEMNVSTLELGDSALYLCASSWNGDFYNEQFFGPGTRLTVL.

At least ten counts were recorded for this clonotype. The rearrangement joins TRBV7-2 to TRBJ2-1; D gene uncertain. V shed 5 bases and J shed 3 bases, with 11 bases lying between them. The CDR3 sequence is 14 residues long. CDR1 is SGHTA and CDR2 is FQGNSA in the germline V gene. CDR3: CASSPDSSYNEQFF. In nucleotides, the CDR3 is TGTGCCAGCAGCCCAGATAGTAGCTACAATGAGCAGTTCTTC.

This clonotype came up many times. This chain connects TRBV15 to TRBJ2-5, with 7 bases that match TRBD2. The V segment lost 4 bases and the J segment 4 bases; nucleotides outside the gene matches: 3. This CDR3 spans 13 amino acids. Germline V CDR1 and CDR2: LNHNV, YYDKDF (reference sequence). In nucleotides, the CDR3 is TGTGCCACCAGCATGACGGGGGGAGAGACCCAGTACTTC. Residues: CATSMTGGETQYF.

This clonotype appeared a few times. The rearrangement uses TRBV6-1 and TRBJ2-1; D not resolved. Looked up from germline, CDR1 is MNHNS and CDR2 is SASEGT. V was cut by 7 bases and J by 8 bases, with 12 bases left in between. The CDR3 extends over 12 amino acids. The CDR3 DNA follows: TGTGCCAGCAACTCAGGATCCCATGAGCAGTTCTTC. Translation: CASNSGSHEQFF.

The chain is built from TRBV20-1 and TRBJ2-1; the D gene is possibly TRBD1 (5 bases). The germline CDR1 and CDR2 sequences are DFQATT and SNEGSKA (reference sequence). The length of the CDR3 is 12 residues. The V gene lost 7 bases and the J gene lost 8 bases, with 15 bases spanning the gap. The CDR3 DNA sequence: TGCAGTGTTCGAGCGCGCAGGGATGAGCAGTTCTTC. Translation gives CSVRARRDEQFF.

This clonotype was seen at least ten times. This rearrangement joins TRBV12-3 or TRBV12-4 to TRBJ2-1; D not certain. V was shortened by 5 bases and J by 1 base, with 9 bases between the two germline ends. The CDR3 runs 14 residues. The CDR3 loop reads CASSPSRSYNEQFF. DNA for the CDR3: TGTGCCAGCAGTCCATCCCGTTCCTACAATGAGCAGTTCTTC.

For this clonotype: A much larger clonotype is one base distant, so this may be a read error. V and J are TRBV4-1 and TRBJ1-2; no clear D gene. CDR3 length: 15 residues. CDR1 and CDR2 from the germline V gene are MGHRA and YSYEKL. CDR3 loop: CASCQDPGFNYGYTF. The CDR3 bases are TGCGCCAGCTGCCAAGATCCCGGCTTTAACTATGGCTACACCTTC.

The genes are TRBV20-1 and TRBJ2-7; TRBD2 agrees at 15 bases. Trimming took 5 bases from V and 0 from J; bases not matched to a gene: 5. The CDR3 is 16 amino acids. The germline gives CDR1 DFQATT, CDR2 SNEGSKA (reference sequence). The DNA of the CDR3 is TGCAGTGCTGGGACTAGCGGGGGGCCGAGCTCCTACGAGCAGTACTTC. Protein: CSAGTSGGPSSYEQYF.

The chain uses TRBV10-1 and TRBJ2-1; 9 bases fit TRBD2. Germline CDR1 WNHNN, CDR2 SYGVQD (reference sequence). The J segment lost 4 bases and the V segment lost 8 bases, leaving 12 bases of the junction unmatched. The CDR3 is 16 residues long. CDR3: CASAAVAGETYNEQFF. CDR3 in DNA: TGCGCCAGCGCGGCCGTAGCGGGGGAGACGTACAATGAGCAGTTCTTC.

V is TRBV7-2 and J is TRBJ2-5; perhaps TRBD2 as D (5 bases). Trimming left V 5 bases short and J 7 bases short, with 14 bases between. The CDR3 covers 13 residues. Germline V gives CDR1 SGHTA, CDR2 FQGNSA. The CDR3 DNA follows: TGTGCCAGCAGCCGACGAGATGAGGGGACCCAGTACTTC. Translating it yields CASSRRDEGTQYF.

This clonotype appeared a few times. The chain is built from TRBV29-1 and TRBJ2-1; 8 bases are a match to TRBD1. CDR1 is SQVTM, CDR2 ANQGSEA, per germline. The CDR3 is 13 residues long. V lost 8 bases to trimming and J lost 8 bases; unmatched junction nucleotides: 11. In DNA form, the CDR3 reads TGCAGCTCGAGGGGCAGGGGGCTGGATGAGCAGTTCTTC. Translating gives CSSRGRGLDEQFF.

This clonotype was seen a handful of times. The CDR3: CSARPPGGDGYTF. The CDR3 DNA sequence: TGCAGTGCTAGGCCGCCGGGAGGGGATGGCTACACCTTC. The rearrangement joins TRBV20-1 to TRBJ1-2, with TRBD1 as a possible D gene (5 bases). V lost 3 bases to trimming and J lost 6 bases, with 14 bases between them. The CDR3 is made up of 13 amino acids. The germline gives CDR1 DFQATT, CDR2 SNEGSKA (reference sequence).

This clonotype was detected a few times. The chain links TRBV7-2 to TRBJ1-2; D not certain. The length of the CDR3 is 15 residues. Deletions cut 1 base from V and 4 bases from J, with 13 bases between. Per germline, CDR1 SGHTA and CDR2 FQGNSA. The CDR3 DNA sequence: TGTGCCAGCAGCTTAGGTGGCGTCCGGGGCTATGGCTACACCTTC. Protein product: CASSLGGVRGYGYTF.

The J gene is TRBJ1-2, the V gene TRBV5-1; 9 nucleotides agree with TRBD1. The germline gives CDR1 SGHRS, CDR2 YFSETQ. V shed 1 base, J shed 0 bases, and the junction held 10 bases outside the gene matches. The CDR3 consists of 18 residues. The CDR3 region has the DNA TGCGCCAGCAGCTTGAGGGGACAGGGTGGCATTACTAACTATGGCTACACCTTC. This encodes CASSLRGQGGITNYGYTF.

This clonotype was observed many times. The chain is built from TRBV4-2 and TRBJ2-1, with D possibly being TRBD1 (6 bases). From germline, CDR1 is LGHNA and CDR2 YNFKEQ. V gave up 1 base and J gave up 15 bases, with 10 bases separating them. The CDR3 has 11 amino acids. The CDR3 DNA is TGTGCCAGCAGCCAAGGACAGGTGGGGTTCTTC. Its translation: CASSQGQVGFF.

The rearrangement uses TRBV10-3 and TRBJ2-7; tentative D call: TRBD1 (6 bases). This CDR3 contains 15 residues. Germline assignment: CDR1 ENHRY and CDR2 SYGVKD. Trimming left V 3 bases short and J 5 bases short, with 17 bases between. The CDR3, as DNA: TGTGCCATCAGTGACCAACAGGGACGAGTGAACGAGCAGTACTTC. This codes for CAISDQQGRVNEQYF.

The chain recombines TRBV28 with TRBJ1-1, with unresolved D. Germline values: CDR1 MDHEN, CDR2 SYDVKM. Between the trimmed V and J ends, which lost 2 bases and 5 bases, there was a span of 12 bases. CDR3 length: 14 amino acids. The CDR3 reads CASSLDIMGTEAFF. CDR3 DNA: TGTGCCAGCAGTTTAGATATCATGGGGACTGAAGCTTTCTTT.

This clonotype was found a few times. This chain joins TRBV28 and TRBJ1-2; possible D gene TRBD1, 6 bases. Germline V lookup: CDR1 MDHEN, CDR2 SYDVKM. The CDR3 has 15 residues. The V end lost 3 bases, the J end lost 4 bases, and 15 bases lay between the germline ends. CDR3 residues: CASSLVTGDSYGYTF. The CDR3 nucleotides read TGTGCCAGCAGTTTGGTGACAGGCGATAGCTATGGCTACACCTTC.

This clonotype was recorded at least ten times. The genes are TRBV5-1 and TRBJ2-4; D might be TRBD2 (6 bases). V was clipped by 0 bases and J by 0 bases, with 22 bases between them. There are 20 residues in the CDR3. The germline V gene encodes CDR1 SGHRS and CDR2 YFSETQ. The CDR3 is CASSLAGGLPLNLAKNIQYF. In nucleotides, the CDR3 is TGCGCCAGCAGCTTGGCCGGGGGACTTCCCCTTAACTTAGCCAAAAACATTCAGTACTTC.

Concerning this clonotype: A much larger clone is a single base away; this may be a read error. V gene TRBV20-1 combines with J gene TRBJ2-1, with 9 bases matching TRBD2. Unmatched junction bases numbered 14, after V lost 1 base and J lost 4 bases. CDR3 length: 18 amino acids. From germline, CDR1 is DFQATT and CDR2 SNEGSKA (reference sequence). CDR3 DNA sequence: TGCAGTGCTAGAGGATTAGCGGGGGCCGCATCGTCATACAATGAGCAGTTCTTC. Translation: CSARGLAGAASSYNEQFF.

The J gene is TRBJ2-1, the V gene TRBV29-1, with TRBD1 identical over 8 bases. The CDR3 extends over 16 amino acids. Per the germline V gene, CDR1 is SQVTM and CDR2 is ANQGSEA. J gave up 7 bases and V 4 bases, and 15 bases lay outside the gene matches. CDR3 amino acids: CSVVPGQAVEGNEQFF. CDR3 in DNA: TGCAGCGTTGTGCCGGGACAGGCCGTGGAAGGGAATGAGCAGTTCTTC.

J is TRBJ2-7 and V is TRBV6-2 or TRBV6-3, with D perhaps TRBD2 (6 bases). The ends were cut back, 3 bases at V and 6 bases at J, with 12 bases in the middle. CDR1 is MNHEY, CDR2 SVGEGT, per germline. The CDR3 is made up of 13 amino acids. DNA of the CDR3: TGTGCCAGCAGTTATAACGGGGGAGGCGAGCAGTACTTC. The encoded protein is CASSYNGGGEQYF.

This chain links TRBV7-3 with TRBJ2-1; the D gene is possibly TRBD1 (6 bases). The CDR3 loop spans 13 amino acids. The V end was cut by 3 bases, the J end by 7 bases, with 10 bases between. CDR1 is SGHTA and CDR2 is FQGTGA in the germline V gene. The CDR3 nucleotides are TGTGCCAGCAGCTTTGCAGGGGAAAATGAGCAGTTCTTC. Translating it yields CASSFAGENEQFF.

The chain uses TRBV5-1 and TRBJ1-6; D possibly corresponds to TRBD1 (6 bases). Germline values: CDR1 SGHRS, CDR2 YFSETQ. Trimming stripped 3 bases from V and 10 bases from J, with 14 bases between. This CDR3 is built from 14 residues. This CDR3 reads CASSSIQGNSPLHF. In DNA form, the CDR3 reads TGCGCCAGCAGCTCAATACAGGGAAACTCACCCCTCCACTTT.

This sequence joins TRBV9 and TRBJ1-6, with 9 positions matching TRBD1. The length of the CDR3 is 15 residues. With 4 bases clipped from V and 7 bases from J, the junction kept 6 bases outside the gene matches. CDR1 is SGDLS and CDR2 is YYNGEE in the germline V gene. The CDR3 DNA reads as TGTGCCAGCAGCTACGGGACAGGGTCAAATTCACCCCTCCACTTT. Its translation: CASSYGTGSNSPLHF.

This rearrangement joins TRBV18 to TRBJ2-1; the match to TRBD1 covers 8 bases. Trimming removed 5 bases from V and 6 bases from J; junction bases left unmatched: 6. Germline-derived CDR1 and CDR2 are KGHSH and LQKENI. The CDR3 contains 14 residues. The CDR3 coding sequence is TGTGCCAGCTCAGGAGGGACAGGCGGCAATGAGCAGTTCTTC. It encodes CASSGGTGGNEQFF.